The rows below give T cell receptor beta chains drawn from one sample of a study of cytomegalovirus exposure and HLA in healthy donors. Some clones are missing from TCRdb's copy, which holds only in-frame ones; the method was immunoSEQ multiplex PCR. This sample has about 270,000 clones, with 70% to 90% found just once. The specimen was PBMCs. Receptors originate from a young woman in good health and CMV-seronegative. Each CDR3 is given with its conserved first and last residue. The D gene is left open where the match is weak. The size entry is marked missing in some rows and otherwise reads once, few, many or a size class.

v_call,cdr3_length,clone_size,j_call,d_call,cdr3_aa,cdr3_nt
TRBV11-3,12,NA,TRBJ2-3,NA,CASGRDTDTQYF,TGTGCCAGCGGACGGGACACAGATACGCAGTATTTT
TRBV4-1,18,NA,TRBJ2-3,NA,CASSKGPLTGGGTDTQYF,TGCGCCAGCAGCAAGGGACCCCTGACGGGCGGAGGGACAGATACGCAGTATTTT
TRBV5-6,18,once,TRBJ2-3,NA,CASSPYGRDYLITDTQYF,TGTGCCAGCAGCCCCTACGGACGAGACTACCTTATCACAGATACGCAGTATTTT
TRBV4-3,20,NA,TRBJ1-6,NA,CASSPKAIYRDFSYNSPLHF,TGCGCCAGCAGCCCAAAGGCCATATACAGGGATTTTTCCTATAATTCACCCCTCCACTTT
TRBV19,16,NA,TRBJ1-5,TRBD1,CASSTTGRHSNQPQHF,TGTGCCAGTAGTACGACAGGGAGACATAGCAATCAGCCCCAGCATTTT
TRBV5-1,14,NA,TRBJ1-3,NA,CASSLQSSGNTIYF,TGCGCCAGCAGCCTACAGAGCTCTGGAAACACCATATATTTT
TRBV6-1,14,NA,TRBJ1-5,TRBD1,CASSETGGDQPQHF,TGTGCCAGCAGTGAGACAGGGGGGGATCAGCCCCAGCATTTT
TRBV2,18,once,TRBJ2-2,NA,CASSVWARVGFDTGELFF,TGTGCCAGCAGTGTCTGGGCCAGGGTGGGGTTCGACACCGGGGAGCTGTTTTTT
TRBV7-9,12,few,TRBJ2-7,NA,CASSLVEYEQYF,TGTGCCAGCAGCTTAGTAGAGTACGAGCAGTACTTC
TRBV6-5,14,few,TRBJ2-2,TRBD2,CASSYTSGTGELFF,TGTGCCAGCAGTTACACTAGCGGCACCGGGGAGCTGTTTTTT
TRBV19,15,NA,TRBJ2-5,TRBD2,CASSPVRGAEETQYF,TGTGCCAGTAGTCCAGTGCGGGGGGCCGAAGAGACCCAGTACTTC
TRBV6-5,14,once,TRBJ1-6,NA,CASSYGRVGSPLHF,TGTGCCAGCAGTTACGGCAGGGTCGGCTCACCCCTCCACTTT
TRBV6-5,13,NA,TRBJ2-7,NA,CASSPRISYEQYF,TGTGCCAGCAGCCCGCGAATTTCCTACGAGCAGTACTTC
TRBV7-7,18,NA,TRBJ2-2,NA,CASSLVPIGTTNTGELFF,TGTGCTAGCAGCTTAGTGCCGATCGGGACAACTAACACCGGGGAGCTGTTTTTT